The source of this T cell receptor beta chain is a study of T-cell memory formation after mild COVID-19. At the level of the study: Largely donor-specific sequence clusters came from a couple of donors.

In TCRdb, the 5' RACE reads were re-called with MiXCR into one record per CDR3 protein. This sample has roughly 370,000 distinct CDR3 sequences; approximately 16% occur once, and the top ten carry approximately 21%. CDR1 is DFQATT, CDR2 SNEGSKA, per germline (reference sequence). This CDR3 is built from 13 residues. This TCR derives from a man in his late teens or twenties who had mild COVID-19 (a few samples of this study predate the infection). Cell type and time point are not known. J is TRBJ2-2 and V is TRBV20-1; D is undetermined. Sample: PBMCs or a T cell subset sorted from them (not recorded which). CDR3 bases: TGCACCCCACAGAGAGCTGATTCCGGGGAGCTGTTTTTT. Translating it yields CTPQRADSGELFF.